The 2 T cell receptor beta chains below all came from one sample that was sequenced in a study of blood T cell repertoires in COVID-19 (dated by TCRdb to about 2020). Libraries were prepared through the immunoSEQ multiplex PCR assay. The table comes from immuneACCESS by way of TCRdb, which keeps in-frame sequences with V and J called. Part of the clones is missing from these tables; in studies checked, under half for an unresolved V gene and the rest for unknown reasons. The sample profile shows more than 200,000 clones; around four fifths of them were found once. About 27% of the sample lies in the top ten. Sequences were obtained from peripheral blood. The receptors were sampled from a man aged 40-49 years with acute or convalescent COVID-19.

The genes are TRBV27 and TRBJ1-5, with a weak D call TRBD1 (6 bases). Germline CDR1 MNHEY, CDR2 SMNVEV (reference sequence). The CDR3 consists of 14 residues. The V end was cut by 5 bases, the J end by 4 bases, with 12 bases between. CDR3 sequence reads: CASSRNRENQPQHF. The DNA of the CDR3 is TGTGCCAGCAGTCGAAACAGGGAAAATCAGCCCCAGCATTTT.

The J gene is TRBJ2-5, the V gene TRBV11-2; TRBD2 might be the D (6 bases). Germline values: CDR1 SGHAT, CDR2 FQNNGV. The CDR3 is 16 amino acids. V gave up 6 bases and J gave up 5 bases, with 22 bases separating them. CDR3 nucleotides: TGTGCCAGCAGACGCACCCGTGCCGGAGGGTGGGAGACCCAGTACTTC. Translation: CASRRTRAGGWETQYF.